This entry lists 23 T cell receptor beta chains sequenced from one sample in a study of blood T cell repertoires in COVID-19 (dated by TCRdb to about 2020). Libraries were prepared through the immunoSEQ multiplex PCR assay. Sourced from immuneACCESS, this table was stored by TCRdb with only in-frame sequences that have V and J called. A share of the clones is absent; for the studies checked, an unresolved V gene accounts for under half, and the remainder has no known explanation. This sample is represented by a few hundred thousand clones; more than 75% of them were singletons. The top ten constitute roughly 9.8% of the sample. What was sequenced was peripheral blood. All receptors derive from a man in his forties who had recovered from COVID-19.

V gene TRBV5-4 combines with J gene TRBJ2-3; 9 bases agree with TRBD1. The V gene's germline CDR1 is SGHNT and CDR2 YYREEE (reference sequence). The trim removed 5 bases at V and 3 bases at J, leaving 7 bases unmatched. The CDR3 runs to 15 residues. DNA of the CDR3: TGTGCCAGCAGACCGGACAGGGGAAGAACAGATACGCAGTATTTT. Translating gives CASRPDRGRTDTQYF.

The CDR3 reads CASSLARGLQYNEQFF. The CDR3 coding sequence is TGCGCCAGCAGCTTGGCCAGAGGGCTCCAGTACAATGAGCAGTTCTTC. The rearrangement links TRBV5-1 to TRBJ2-1; D perhaps matches TRBD2 (5 bases). Trimming removed 0 bases from V and 4 bases from J, with 14 bases in between. The CDR3 contains 16 residues. Germline V gene lookup returns CDR1 SGHRS and CDR2 YFSETQ.

V is TRBV6-5 and J is TRBJ2-7; 10 nucleotides match TRBD2. Trimming took 6 bases from V and 0 from J; bases not matched to a gene: 5. This CDR3 is built from 15 residues. Germline V gives CDR1 MNHEY, CDR2 SVGAGI. The CDR3 sequence: CASRSSGGTSYEQYF. CDR3 sequence (DNA): TGTGCCAGCAGGTCTAGCGGGGGAACCTCCTACGAGCAGTACTTC.

This clone appeared once. The chain employs TRBV18 and TRBJ2-4; D possibly corresponds to TRBD2 (6 bases). Trimming stripped 4 bases from V and 0 bases from J, with 19 bases between. This CDR3 is 18 amino acids long. Germline CDR1 reads KGHSH; CDR2 reads LQKENI. The CDR3 loop reads CASSHKAFLEGAKNIQYF. The CDR3 coding sequence is TGTGCCAGCTCACATAAGGCGTTTCTGGAGGGAGCCAAAAACATTCAGTACTTC. The full variable domain, rest sourced from reference TRBV18 and TRBJ2-4, is NAGVMQNPRHLVRRRGQEARLRCSPMKGHSHVYWYRQLPEEGLKFMVYLQKENIIDESGMPKERFSAEFPKEGPSILRIQQVVRGDSAAYFCASSHKAFLEGAKNIQYFGAGTRLSVL.

This chain links TRBV7-2 with TRBJ2-7, with D perhaps matching TRBD1 (5 bases). Germline loops: CDR1 SGHTA, CDR2 FQGNSA. This CDR3 contains 15 residues. Trimming took off 6 bases at V and 3 bases at J, with 18 bases between the two ends. For the CDR3, the DNA is TGTGCCAGCAGTCCGCAGGGCCCATCCGACTACGAGCAGTACTTC. Encoded protein: CASSPQGPSDYEQYF. The whole variable domain, remainder taken from reference TRBV7-2 and TRBJ2-7, is GAGVSQSPSNKVTEKGKDVELRCDPISGHTALYWYRQSLGQGLEFLIYFQGNSAPDKSGLPSDRFSAERTGGSVSTLTIQRTQQEDSAVYLCASSPQGPSDYEQYFGPGTRLTVT.

The chain is built from TRBV6-5 and TRBJ2-7; tentative D call: TRBD1 (6 bases). Germline CDR1 is MNHEY and CDR2 is SVGAGI. Trimming left V 6 bases short and J 5 bases short, with 20 bases between. This CDR3 comprises 15 residues. Here the CDR3 DNA reads TGTGCCAGCAGGGGGACATATTTCGGATCTGACGAGCAGTACTTC. Its translation is CASRGTYFGSDEQYF.

J is TRBJ2-5 and V is TRBV10-2; D is unclear. The CDR3 runs 11 residues. Germline lookup yields CDR1 WSHSY and CDR2 SAAADI. Trimming stripped 6 bases from V and 5 bases from J, with 7 bases between. The CDR3 loop is CASSILETQYF. The CDR3 coding sequence is TGCGCCAGCAGCATACTCGAGACCCAGTACTTC.

V and J are TRBV21-1 and TRBJ1-4; the table's D call TRBD1 went unverified against the DNA. TRBV21-1 is a pseudogene segment. The CDR3 spans 14 residues. CDR3 DNA: TGTGCCAGCAGCACAGTCTGGCCTAATGAAAAACTGTTTTTT. It specifies CASSTVWPNEKLFF.

The chain has TRBV11-3 and TRBJ2-1; a possible D gene is TRBD2 (6 bases). Trimming removed 4 bases at V and 8 bases at J, with 15 bases between. Germline V gene sequence: CDR1 SGHNT, CDR2 YENEEA. The CDR3 sequence is 14 residues long. CDR3 amino acids: CASSSRAEGYEQFF. The CDR3 DNA follows: TGTGCCAGCAGCTCTAGAGCGGAGGGGTATGAGCAGTTCTTC.

This clone was observed a handful of times. The genes are TRBV3-1 (or the pseudogene TRBV3-2) and TRBJ2-7; D might be TRBD2 (7 bases). This CDR3 has 17 amino acids. The germline gives CDR1 LGHDT, CDR2 YNNKEL (reference sequence). V lost 3 bases and J 3 bases, leaving 21 bases between the germline ends. The CDR3 DNA is TGTGCCAGCAGCCATGCGGGGGTATGGGGACACAGCTACGAGCAGTACTTC. Protein product: CASSHAGVWGHSYEQYF.

This rearrangement joins TRBV13 to TRBJ2-1, with D tentatively TRBD2 (6 bases). In germline, CDR1 is PRHDT, CDR2 FYEKMQ (reference sequence). Trimming took off 5 bases at V and 8 bases at J, with 19 bases between the two ends. The CDR3 is made up of 15 amino acids. The CDR3 region has the DNA TGTGCCAGCAGCAGCCCCCGGGGAGGACGGGATGAGCAGTTCTTC. It specifies CASSSPRGGRDEQFF.

In its sample, this clone was seen a few times. The rearrangement joins TRBV19 to TRBJ2-7; possible D gene TRBD1, 6 bases. Trimming took 5 bases from V and 5 from J, leaving 13 bases between them. Germline V gene sequence: CDR1 LNHDA, CDR2 SQIVND (reference sequence). This CDR3 has 13 residues. Here the CDR3 reads CASSFVNRDEQYF. CDR3 coding DNA: TGTGCCAGTAGTTTCGTTAACAGGGACGAGCAGTACTTC.

This clone was counted once. J is TRBJ1-1 and V is TRBV6-5, with TRBD1 as a possible D gene (6 bases). The CDR3 runs to 13 residues. Germline V lookup: CDR1 MNHEY, CDR2 SVGAGI. The ends were cut back, 5 bases at V and 1 base at J, with 8 bases in the middle. CDR3 sequence (DNA): TGTGCCAGCAGTAGGGGGACGAACACTGAAGCTTTCTTT. Its translation is CASSRGTNTEAFF.

This clone came up once. This chain joins TRBV19 and TRBJ1-3; the D gene is possibly TRBD1 (5 bases). Germline assignment: CDR1 LNHDA and CDR2 SQIVND (reference sequence). The CDR3 runs to 15 residues. Trimming left V 5 bases short and J 2 bases short, with 13 bases between. This CDR3 reads CASSPGQSTGNTIYF. Here the CDR3 DNA reads TGTGCCAGTAGTCCCGGACAAAGTACTGGAAACACCATATATTTT.

The genes are TRBV9 and TRBJ2-1; tentative D call: TRBD2 (6 bases). The CDR3 extends over 13 amino acids. V was cut by 0 bases and J by 12 bases, with 13 bases left in between. Germline values: CDR1 SGDLS, CDR2 YYNGEE. The chain's CDR3 is CASSVGGLTGQFF. In nucleotides, the CDR3 is TGTGCCAGCAGCGTAGGAGGACTAACCGGGCAGTTCTTC.

The chain has TRBV27 and TRBJ2-3; D is undetermined. Between the trimmed V and J ends, which lost 3 bases and 2 bases, there was a span of 6 bases. The CDR3 covers 13 residues. CDR1 and CDR2 from the germline V gene are MNHEY and SMNVEV (reference sequence). Here the CDR3 DNA reads TGTGCCAGCAGTTTGAGCGCCACAGATACGCAGTATTTT. Residues: CASSLSATDTQYF.

The rearrangement links TRBV18 to TRBJ1-3; D is possibly TRBD1 (5 bases). The ends were cut back, 2 bases at V and 2 bases at J, with 7 bases in the middle. The germline gives CDR1 KGHSH, CDR2 LQKENI. The length of the CDR3 is 14 residues. The CDR3 DNA reads TGTGCCAGCTCACCAGGGGCGGCTGGAAACACCATATATTTT. It is translated as CASSPGAAGNTIYF.

In DNA, the CDR3 is TGTGCCAGCAGCGTAGGAACGGGGGACCTCTACGAGCAGTACTTC. Translation: CASSVGTGDLYEQYF. The chain links TRBV9 to TRBJ2-7, with D perhaps matching TRBD2 (6 bases). The CDR3 sequence is 15 residues long. The V gene lost 0 bases and the J gene lost 3 bases, with 13 bases spanning the gap. Germline V gives CDR1 SGDLS, CDR2 YYNGEE. The full variable domain, its missing parts supplied by reference TRBV9 and TRBJ2-7, is DSGVTQTPKHLITATGQRVTLRCSPRSGDLSVYWYQQSLDQGLQFLIQYYNGEERAKGNILERFSAQQFPDLHSELNLSSLELGDSALYFCASSVGTGDLYEQYFGPGTRLTVT.

This clone was counted once. The chain uses TRBV5-4 and TRBJ2-3; 9 positions match TRBD1. This CDR3 is built from 19 residues. J was trimmed by 1 base and V by 0 bases; bases with no gene match: 12. Germline CDR1 and CDR2: SGHNT and YYREEE (reference sequence). The DNA of the CDR3 is TGTGCCAGCAGCTTGGGGGGGACAGGGAGGGTCCTTGGCACAGATACGCAGTATTTT. Residues: CASSLGGTGRVLGTDTQYF.

J is TRBJ2-1 and V is TRBV19, with 10 nucleotides matching TRBD2. Germline V gives CDR1 LNHDA, CDR2 SQIVND (reference sequence). This CDR3 comprises 16 residues. With 3 bases clipped from V and 5 bases from J, the junction kept 7 bases outside the gene matches. The CDR3 spells CASSIISGGTHNEQFF. The CDR3 DNA follows: TGTGCCAGTAGTATCATTAGCGGGGGGACACACAATGAGCAGTTCTTC.

The rearrangement uses TRBV27 and TRBJ1-1; TRBD1 aligns across 9 bases. CDR3 length equals 15 residues. V trimming: 10 bases; J trimming: 0 bases; junction bases outside the gene matches: 9. Germline lookup yields CDR1 MNHEY and CDR2 SMNVEV (reference sequence). The CDR3 protein is CATQDRGFVNTEAFF. CDR3 DNA sequence: TGTGCCACCCAGGACAGGGGCTTTGTGAACACTGAAGCTTTCTTT.

The chain has TRBV10-3 and TRBJ1-5, with a possible D match to TRBD1 (5 bases). The germline V gene has CDR1 ENHRY and CDR2 SYGVKD. This CDR3 has 17 amino acids. V was pared by 0 bases and J by 7 bases, with 19 bases between. The chain's CDR3 is CAISESKGGGKGQPQHF. CDR3 coding DNA: TGTGCCATCAGTGAGTCGAAGGGCGGGGGGAAAGGACAGCCCCAGCATTTT.

This chain joins TRBV6-5 and TRBJ1-5, with 7 bases that match TRBD1. The CDR3 runs 14 residues. V trimming: 4 bases; J trimming: 2 bases; junction bases outside the gene matches: 2. The V gene's germline CDR1 is MNHEY and CDR2 SVGAGI. CDR3 sequence reads: CASSSDRGNQPQHF. DNA of the CDR3: TGTGCCAGCAGTTCCGACAGGGGCAATCAGCCCCAGCATTTT.